Described below is a single T cell receptor beta chain sequence and its context. The antigen remains undetermined. This CDR3 is also generated by other DNA sequences in the sample. Selected positively for CCR7 and CD45RO-negative, naive CD8 cells excluded terminally differentiated effector memory CD45RA+ cells. The data were produced by immunoSEQ multiplex PCR, yet TCRdb's version contains in-frame clones alone and is incomplete. This sample carries around 2,000,000 clones, 85% to 95% of them seen once, and the ten largest clones take around 1.2%. The data were taken from a study of shared clonotypes between healthy human individuals. Across the whole study: The study used three CD4 naive, three CD4 memory, two CD8 naive and one CD8 memory plate per donor. Study-level points and caveats: Naive subsets typically showed greater estimated richness than memory subsets.

Trimming removed 4 bases at V and 1 base at J, with 9 bases between. The CDR3 covers 13 residues. The germline gives CDR1 SGHRS, CDR2 YFSETQ. The V gene is TRBV5-1, the J gene TRBJ2-7; D gene uncertain. Sequencing was carried out using naive CD8+ T cells sorted from blood. This sequence originates from a man aged 18 to 29 in good health. CDR3 protein: CASSPGPSYEQYF. CDR3 DNA sequence: TGCGCCAGCAGCCCCGGGCCTTCCTACGAGCAGTACTTC.